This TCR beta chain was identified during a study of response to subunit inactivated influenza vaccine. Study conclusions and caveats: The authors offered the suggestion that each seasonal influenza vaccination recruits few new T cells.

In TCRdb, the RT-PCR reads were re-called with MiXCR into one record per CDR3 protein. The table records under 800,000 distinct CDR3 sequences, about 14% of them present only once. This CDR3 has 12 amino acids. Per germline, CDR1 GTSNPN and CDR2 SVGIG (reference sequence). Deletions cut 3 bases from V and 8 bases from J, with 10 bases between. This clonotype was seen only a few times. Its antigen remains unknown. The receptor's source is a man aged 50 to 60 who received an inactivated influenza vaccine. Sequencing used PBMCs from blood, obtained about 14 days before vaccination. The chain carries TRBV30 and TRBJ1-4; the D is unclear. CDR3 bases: TGTGCCTGGAGGGCCCAAGGGGAAAAACTGTTTTTT. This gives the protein CAWRAQGEKLFF.